The sequence of this TCR beta chain was determined in a study of cytomegalovirus exposure and HLA in healthy donors. Study results and limitations: With later analysis, a missense DCLRE1C variant became linked to TCR beta V- and J-gene trimming.

The germline V and J ends were trimmed by 3 bases and 11 bases, with 19 bases remaining between them. Germline V gene sequence: CDR1 MNHEY, CDR2 SVGAGI. The CDR3 has 15 amino acids. The primer mix had 60 Vbeta and 13 Jbeta primers. TCRdb's copy holds only in-frame clones and misses some; the assay was immunoSEQ multiplex PCR. Counted here are tens of thousands of clones, approximately 78% occurring once; the ten biggest clones make up less than 3.5%. Details on this clone: Its antigen is not identified.

The chain couples TRBV6-5 to TRBJ1-4, with D unresolved. The receptor's source is a woman in her twenties or thirties in good health and CMV-seronegative. Sequenced material: PBMCs. CDR3 residues: CASSYSPNGWEKLFF. The CDR3 nucleotides read TGTGCCAGCAGTTATTCTCCAAACGGTTGGGAGAAACTGTTTTTT.